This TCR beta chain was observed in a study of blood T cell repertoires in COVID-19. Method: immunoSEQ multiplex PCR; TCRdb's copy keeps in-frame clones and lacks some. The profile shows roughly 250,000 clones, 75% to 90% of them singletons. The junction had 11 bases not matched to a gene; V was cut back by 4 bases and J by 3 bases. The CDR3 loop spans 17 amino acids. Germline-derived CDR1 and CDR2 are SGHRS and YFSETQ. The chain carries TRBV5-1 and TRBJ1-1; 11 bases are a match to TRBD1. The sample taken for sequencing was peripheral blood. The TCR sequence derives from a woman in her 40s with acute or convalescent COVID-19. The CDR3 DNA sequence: TGCGCCAGCAGCGGTCCCGGGACAGGGGGTAGGGACACTGAAGCTTTCTTT. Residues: CASSGPGTGGRDTEAFF.